The clone carrying this T cell receptor beta chain appeared a few times. What it binds is not known. The data are from a study of post-analysis software for immune sequencing data. Across the study: Disease courses included relapsing-remitting, secondary progressive and progressive-relapsing multiple sclerosis.

The CDR3 runs 12 residues. Trimming cost V 2 bases and J 3 bases, with 4 bases left between them. Germline assignment: CDR1 MDHEN and CDR2 SYDVKM. Unique molecular identifiers tagged the TCR beta cDNA libraries. TCRdb processed the PCR reads anew with MiXCR; each CDR3 protein has one entry. Of around 770,000 distinct CDR3 sequences listed, more than 45% are singletons. Findings and limits, study-wide: When patients were compared with controls, five TRBV segments were more frequent, TRBV5-6, TRBV5-1 and TRBV20-1 among them.

The rearrangement uses TRBV28 and TRBJ1-2; D is unclear. This sequence was found in a girl aged 5-17 years with multiple sclerosis. Sequencing used blood. CDR3 loop: CASSLIDYGYTF. The DNA of the CDR3 is TGTGCCAGCAGTTTAATAGACTATGGCTACACCTTC.